This T cell receptor (beta chain) was captured in a study of T cell responses to AZD1222 COVID-19 vaccine. Study-wide background: Whether given at about 4 or about 12 weeks, second doses were pooled.

The table came from immunoSEQ multiplex PCR; TCRdb's copy has only in-frame clones and leaves some out. The data show roughly 100,000 clones, with 90% seen just once and 1% to 1.5% held by the top ten. The CDR3 consists of 14 residues. After removal of 3 bases from V and 3 bases from J, the junction contained 5 bases not matched to a gene. The germline V gene encodes CDR1 SGHNT and CDR2 YYREEE (reference sequence). This sample comprised peripheral blood, obtained on day 0 of AZD1222 vaccination. The receptor was isolated from an adult in good health. The J gene is TRBJ1-2, the V gene TRBV5-4; 7 nucleotides align to TRBD1. The CDR3 region is CASSSHGTDYGYTF. The CDR3 DNA is TGTGCCAGCAGCTCACACGGGACAGACTATGGCTACACCTTC.